A selection of T cell receptor beta chains follows, all from one sample in a study of OX40 agonist ivuxolimab in advanced cancers. The table came from immunoSEQ multiplex PCR; TCRdb's copy has only in-frame clones and leaves some out. Of around 140,000 clones listed, under 95% were seen once; the top ten hold more than 0.8%. Sequenced here: CD4+ or CD8+ T cells sorted from blood, sampled in a trial of the OX40 agonist ivuxolimab. Receptors originate from an adult with an advanced solid tumor such as melanoma, head and neck, liver or kidney cancer. Each CDR3 is given with its conserved first and last residue. Fields, in order: J gene, D gene, V gene, CDR3 protein. A D gene is named only where the DNA matches it firmly.

TRBJ1-2	TRBD1	TRBV6-1	CASSSGTGGVYGYTF
TRBJ1-1	NA	TRBV28	CASGAWNTEAFF
TRBJ1-1	NA	TRBV19	CASTPTMNTEAFF
TRBJ1-1	NA	TRBV10-2	CASSGAMNTEAFF
TRBJ2-7	NA	TRBV6-1	CASSLRSSYEQYF
TRBJ2-3	NA	TRBV6-1	CASSATVPRTDTQYF
TRBJ1-4	NA	TRBV7-2	CASSQFWNREKLFF
TRBJ2-1	TRBD1	TRBV9	CASSVVPRQGFSNEQFF
TRBJ2-7	TRBD1	TRBV7-2	CASSRTGDSYEQYF
TRBJ1-2	NA	TRBV4-3	CASSQDRDSGYTF
TRBJ2-6	NA	TRBV27	CASSLSPLTGSGANVLTF
TRBJ1-1	NA	TRBV19	CASFSGRGVTEAFF
TRBJ1-1	TRBD1	TRBV6-6	CASSYWTGTEAFF
TRBJ1-2	TRBD1	TRBV28	CASSPPGTGMVLAYTF
TRBJ1-2	NA	TRBV6-5	CASSLAGTANYGYTF
TRBJ1-1	NA	TRBV19	CASTRGGETTEAFF
TRBJ2-7	TRBD1	TRBV7-2	CASSLGTGTGSYEQYF
TRBJ1-2	NA	TRBV28	CASTTGVGNYGYTF
TRBJ2-3	NA	TRBV7-9	CASSATLDSTDTQYF
TRBJ2-7	NA	TRBV5-4	CASGPGGGGSYEQYF
TRBJ2-1	NA	TRBV7-9	CASSQLGGLSPNEQFF
TRBJ1-2	TRBD1	TRBV28	CASRSGQGDGYTF
TRBJ2-2	NA	TRBV7-2	CASSLGPGTGELFF
TRBJ2-2	TRBD1	TRBV11-3	CASSRDRAAGELFF
TRBJ1-4	NA	TRBV10-3	CAISEGREGEKLFF
TRBJ2-1	NA	TRBV5-1	CASSLGVSIEQFF
TRBJ2-7	TRBD1	TRBV28	CASSPWTGGMLVEQYF
TRBJ2-1	TRBD2	TRBV7-9	CASSSLAGDGYNEQFF
TRBJ1-2	TRBD1	TRBV27	CASSRTGVYGYTF
TRBJ1-5	NA	TRBV18	CASSPGQNNQPQHF
TRBJ2-6	NA	TRBV5-4	CASSLGGTGANVLTF
TRBJ2-3	TRBD2	TRBV19	CASTKTSGRPDTQYF
TRBJ2-3	NA	TRBV7-9	CASSIRGGGDTQYF
TRBJ2-6	NA	TRBV19	CATAGRSGANVLTF
TRBJ2-5	TRBD2	TRBV4-1	CASSQVIAGGAETQYF
TRBJ2-1	TRBD1	TRBV29-1	CSVGGTGGVPAGGGRNEQFF
TRBJ1-1	NA	TRBV2	CASKAEMNTEAFF
TRBJ2-3	NA	TRBV12-5	CASGIWGPTDTQYF
TRBJ1-5	NA	TRBV6-6	CASSRGGQPQHF
TRBJ2-7	TRBD2	TRBV7-3	CASSLMGAGLAGGGQYF
TRBJ2-6	NA	TRBV14	CASSSFPQGANVLTF
TRBJ2-3	NA	TRBV6-1	CASRGTATDTQYF